This TCR beta chain is drawn from a study of cytomegalovirus exposure and HLA in healthy donors. General study findings and limits: A previous analysis found most TCR beta V segments productive roughly 87% or roughly 30% of the time. Donors belonging to an Asian-associated ancestry cluster reportedly showed fewer N-insertions in productive TCRs than the approximately 670-donor mean, according to what a later analysis found. Specific recognition of CMV antigens was confirmed in vitro for a few chains (all CMV-associated).

Germline V lookup: CDR1 MNHEY, CDR2 SMNVEV (reference sequence). Trimming took off 3 bases at V and 0 bases at J, with 11 bases between the two ends. This CDR3 is 15 amino acids long. As for this clone: As yet, its antigen is unknown.

Nominally healthy donors provided the samples, though records likely missed some immune exposures. This PCR relied on a set of 60 Vbeta primers and 13 Jbeta primers. The data were produced by immunoSEQ multiplex PCR, yet TCRdb's version contains in-frame clones alone and is incomplete. Here the sample spans some 140,000 clones, approximately 80% being singletons. The sample consisted of PBMCs. This chain uses TRBV27 with TRBJ1-1; D gene unclear. The sequence was collected from a male donor in good health and CMV-seropositive. CDR3 sequence (DNA): TGTGCCAGCAGTTTTCGGAGGGTCATGAACACTGAAGCTTTCTTT. It codes for CASSFRRVMNTEAFF.